The present T cell receptor beta chain was sequenced within a study of shared clonotypes between healthy human individuals. In the study overall: A donor's plate count was three for CD4 naive and three for CD4 memory; CD8 naive had two and CD8 memory one.

Study-level results: Several donors held about 4.6% of naive CD4 clonotypes in common. Represented diversity, genetic and exposure-history alike, was limited by few donors.

Trimming cost V 7 bases and J 6 bases, with 22 bases left between them. This CDR3 is 14 amino acids long. The V gene's germline CDR1 is SQVTM and CDR2 ANQGSEA. A remark on this clone: The target antigen is unknown.

Produced via immunoSEQ multiplex PCR; TCRdb's table is partial and in-frame only. In the table there are roughly 2.4 million clones, approximately 94% of which are singletons. This TCR was sampled from a young man in good health. The sample was naive CD4+ T cells sorted from blood. Subset of the sample: CD45RA+ positively selected. V and J are TRBV29-1 and TRBJ2-7; tentatively, D is TRBD2 (7 bases). DNA of the CDR3: TGCAGCGCACTTGAAGGGGGGGGCCCCCGCGAGCAGTACTTC. Its protein is CSALEGGGPREQYF.